This T cell receptor (beta chain) was documented in a study of T cells in Graves' hyperthyroidism and ophthalmopathy. A patient was excluded if there was uncontrolled infection, other autoimmune disease, pregnancy or lactation. Diagnosis rested on symptoms, serum thyroxine and TRAb, thyroid ultrasound, and orbital computed tomography. About 10 ml fresh peripheral blood yielded the PBMCs. V lost 0 bases, J lost 4 bases, and 7 bases stayed unmatched. This CDR3 comprises 15 residues. Germline V CDR1 and CDR2: DFQATT, SNEGSKA (reference sequence). TCR beta CDR3 sequences were amplified from RNA transcripts. HTBI primers were used for first-round RT-PCR of the TCR CDR3. From the multiplex PCR reads, TCRdb called clonotypes with MiXCR, one entry per CDR3 protein. The sample shows hundreds of thousands of distinct CDR3 sequences, approximately 14% of them seen only once.

This clonotype originated in a man between 18 and 35 years old with Graves' ophthalmopathy. This chain joins TRBV20-1 and TRBJ1-2; 8 nucleotides line up with TRBD1. Sequenced: blood. CDR3 DNA sequence: TGCAGTGCTAGAGATCCGGGACAGGTCCTCTATGGCTACACCTTC. Protein product: CSARDPGQVLYGYTF.